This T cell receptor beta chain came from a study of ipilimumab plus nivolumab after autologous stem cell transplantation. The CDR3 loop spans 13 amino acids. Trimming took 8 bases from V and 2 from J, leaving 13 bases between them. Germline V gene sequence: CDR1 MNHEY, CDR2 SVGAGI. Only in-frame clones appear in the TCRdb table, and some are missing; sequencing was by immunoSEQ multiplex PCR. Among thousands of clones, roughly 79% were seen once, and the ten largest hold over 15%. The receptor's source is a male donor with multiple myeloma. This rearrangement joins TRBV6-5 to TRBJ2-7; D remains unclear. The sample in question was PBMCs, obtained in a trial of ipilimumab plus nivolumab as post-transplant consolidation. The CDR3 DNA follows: TGTGCCAGCGCCTGGGCTGCGGCCTACGAGCAGTACTTC. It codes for CASAWAAAYEQYF.